The 27 T cell receptor beta chains below were found in one sample sequenced in a study of beta chain features in type 1 diabetes. Investigators reverse transcribed all isolated RNA, so they sequenced expressed TCRB transcripts. Using immunoSEQ multiplex PCR, the repertoire was profiled, and TCRdb retains in-frame clones only, with some absent. The sample lists over 700,000 clones; roughly 15% were seen once. The sample taken for sequencing was naive CD4+ T cells from blood. The origin of the receptors is a woman aged 18 to 35 in good health.

The chain recombines TRBV27 with TRBJ2-7; D possibly corresponds to TRBD2 (6 bases). CDR3 length: 13 residues. Looked up from germline, CDR1 is MNHEY and CDR2 is SMNVEV (reference sequence). The V and J ends lost 10 bases and 2 bases respectively, with 15 bases between them. CDR3 sequence reads: CATGDTPPYEQYF. The CDR3 DNA reads as TGTGCCACGGGAGATACACCTCCCTACGAGCAGTACTTC.

V usage is TRBV28 and J usage is TRBJ2-1; D perhaps matches TRBD2 (5 bases). Trimming shortened V by 5 bases and J by 9 bases, and 23 bases separated the two germline ends. Looked up from germline, CDR1 is MDHEN and CDR2 is SYDVKM. The CDR3 is 16 residues long. CDR3 amino acids: CASSPVGQRELFEQFF. The DNA for the CDR3 is TGTGCCAGCAGTCCCGTCGGTCAGAGGGAGTTGTTTGAGCAGTTCTTC. The entire variable domain, with the rest obtained from reference TRBV28 and TRBJ2-1, is as follows: DVKVTQSSRYLVKRTGEKVFLECVQDMDHENMFWYRQDPGLGLRLIYFSYDVKMKEKGDIPEGYSVSREKKERFSLILESASTNQTSMYLCASSPVGQRELFEQFFGPGTRLTVL.

The CDR3 nucleotides read TGCGCCAGCAGCATCGACAGGGGTCGGGTTCAGTACTTC. This sequence encodes CASSIDRGRVQYF. The rearrangement links TRBV5-1 to TRBJ2-4; 8 bases are shared with TRBD1. CDR1 is SGHRS, CDR2 YFSETQ, per germline. The CDR3 spans 13 residues. Unmatched junction bases numbered 8, after V lost 4 bases and J lost 11 bases.

The chain recombines TRBV28 with TRBJ2-7, with 9 nucleotides matching TRBD1. CDR1 MDHEN and CDR2 SYDVKM come from the germline V gene. V lost 2 bases, J lost 4 bases, and 6 bases stayed unmatched. CDR3 size: 15 residues. This chain's CDR3 is CASSLPGTGQYEQYF. In DNA, the CDR3 is TGTGCCAGCAGTTTACCCGGGACAGGGCAGTACGAGCAGTACTTC.

This clone showed up just once. The chain links TRBV10-2 to TRBJ2-5; 7 bases match TRBD2. V trimming: 6 bases; J trimming: 2 bases; junction bases outside the gene matches: 3. The CDR3 is 13 residues long. CDR1 and CDR2 (germline): WSHSY, SAAADI. The CDR3 protein is CASRTSVQETQYF. The CDR3, as DNA: TGCGCCAGCAGAACTAGCGTACAAGAGACCCAGTACTTC.

This clone has only a few counts. This chain joins TRBV7-8 and TRBJ2-1; the match to TRBD2 covers 7 bases. This CDR3 is 15 amino acids long. V was pared by 5 bases and J by 0 bases, with 4 bases of the junction left unmatched. Germline CDR1 reads SGHVS; CDR2 reads FQNEAQ. The CDR3 DNA is TGTGCCAGCAGCCAGCTAGCGGCCTCCTACAATGAGCAGTTCTTC. Amino acids: CASSQLAASYNEQFF.

In this sample, this clone turned up a few times. This chain links TRBV7-3 with TRBJ2-3, with D unclear. The ends were cut back, 1 base at V and 2 bases at J, with 7 bases in the middle. CDR3 length: 14 amino acids. Per the germline V gene, CDR1 is SGHTA and CDR2 is FQGTGA. As DNA, the CDR3 is TGTGCCAGCAGCTTAATAGCCAACACAGATACGCAGTATTTT. Protein product: CASSLIANTDTQYF.

This clone was seen a handful of times. This chain connects TRBV6-6 to TRBJ2-7; D is undetermined. There are 12 residues in the CDR3. V lost 5 bases and J 2 bases, leaving 7 bases between the germline ends. The germline V gene has CDR1 MNHNY and CDR2 SVGAGI (reference sequence). The CDR3 DNA sequence: TGTGCCAGCAGTCTCTTGACCTACGAGCAGTACTTC. Its translation is CASSLLTYEQYF.

V gene TRBV4-1 combines with J gene TRBJ2-1; TRBD2 matches 7 bases. Losses at the gene ends were 1 base for V and 4 bases for J; bases not matched to a gene: 10. Germline-derived CDR1 and CDR2 are MGHRA and YSYEKL. This CDR3 comprises 17 residues. CDR3 nucleotide sequence: TGCGCCAGCAGCCAAGTAGGGTTGCGGGAGATATACAATGAGCAGTTCTTC. It encodes CASSQVGLREIYNEQFF.

V gene TRBV10-2 combines with J gene TRBJ2-5; no clear D gene. Trimming removed 6 bases from V and 7 bases from J, with 21 bases in between. This CDR3 is 15 amino acids long. CDR1 and CDR2 from the germline V gene are WSHSY and SAAADI. The CDR3, as DNA: TGCGCCAGCAGCGAACTAAACGACTCGGGCGGGACCCAGTACTTC. This encodes CASSELNDSGGTQYF.

This chain uses TRBV6-5 with TRBJ2-1; D is undetermined. The CDR3 has 10 residues. V lost 5 bases to trimming and J lost 9 bases, with 5 bases between them. Germline V gives CDR1 MNHEY, CDR2 SVGAGI. The CDR3 nucleotides are TGTGCCAGCAGTGATATTGAGCAGTTCTTC. This translates into CASSDIEQFF.

Only a few counts were recorded for this clone. The chain links TRBV2 to TRBJ1-1, with 7 positions matching TRBD1. Germline CDR1 reads SNHLY; CDR2 reads FYNNEI. J was trimmed by 3 bases and V by 4 bases; bases with no gene match: 5. The CDR3 has 14 amino acids. CDR3 nucleotide sequence: TGTGCCAGCAGTGGACAGGGTGTTGACACTGAAGCTTTCTTT. Translated, it gives CASSGQGVDTEAFF.

The chain links TRBV29-1 to TRBJ1-1; D not resolved. CDR1 and CDR2 (germline): SQVTM, ANQGSEA. The V and J ends lost 4 bases and 4 bases respectively, with 7 bases between them. The CDR3 contains 11 residues. CDR3 bases: TGCAGCGTTGGGGAAAGCACTGAAGCTTTCTTT. This gives the protein CSVGESTEAFF.

This chain uses TRBV27 with TRBJ1-2; D is unresolved. Germline CDR1 reads MNHEY; CDR2 reads SMNVEV (reference sequence). Trimming shortened V by 6 bases and J by 4 bases, and 18 bases separated the two germline ends. This CDR3 spans 15 amino acids. Here the CDR3 reads CASRRVPSLLYGYTF. The CDR3 region has the DNA TGTGCCAGCAGGCGAGTACCGTCCCTACTCTATGGCTACACCTTC.

This clone was detected a few times. The gene calls are TRBV5-4 and TRBJ1-3, with a tentative D call TRBD1 (6 bases). CDR1 is SGHNT, CDR2 YYREEE, per germline (reference sequence). The germline V and J ends were trimmed by 3 bases and 0 bases, with 13 bases remaining between them. CDR3 length: 16 residues. CDR3 loop: CASSSGQFYSGNTIYF. The CDR3 DNA sequence: TGTGCCAGCAGCTCAGGACAGTTTTACTCTGGAAACACCATATATTTT.

Turning to this clone: The junction departs from the called germline gene at one end, perhaps through a read error. The CDR3: CASSLSGLAGTDTQYF. The CDR3 DNA follows: TGTGCCAGCAGTCTATCGGGACTAGCGGGCACAGATACGCAGTATTTT. The chain carries TRBV27 and TRBJ2-3, with 11 nucleotides matching TRBD2. The CDR3 loop spans 16 amino acids. Germline V gene lookup returns CDR1 MNHEY and CDR2 SMNVEV (reference sequence).

This clone was recorded a few times. The V and J genes are TRBV6-6 and TRBJ1-2, with 7 bases aligning to TRBD1. J lost 8 bases, V lost 5 bases, and 14 bases had no gene match. This CDR3 has 15 amino acids. The germline CDR1 and CDR2 sequences are MNHNY and SVGAGI (reference sequence). CDR3 DNA: TGTGCCAGCAGTCGACTCCGGGACAGTGTTATAGGCTACACCTTC. It codes for CASSRLRDSVIGYTF.

This clone was counted a few times. J is TRBJ2-3 and V is TRBV6-5; 7 positions agree with TRBD2. Trimming at V came to 6 bases and at J to 4 bases, leaving 10 bases not matched to a gene. Germline lookup yields CDR1 MNHEY and CDR2 SVGAGI. The CDR3 contains 15 residues. The CDR3 DNA sequence: TGTGCCAGCAGGTCGAGCGGGATCAGGCCAGATACGCAGTATTTT. The encoded protein is CASRSSGIRPDTQYF.

The V call is TRBV6-5, the J call TRBJ2-7; D remains ambiguous. Germline V gene data show CDR1 as MNHEY and CDR2 as SVGAGI. V lost 1 base and J 1 base, leaving 2 bases between the germline ends. The CDR3 spans 12 residues. The DNA of the CDR3 is TGTGCCAGCAGTTACTATTCCTACGAGCAGTACTTC. Its protein is CASSYYSYEQYF.

The rearrangement joins TRBV11-2 to TRBJ2-5, with D perhaps matching TRBD1 (6 bases). CDR1 and CDR2 (germline): SGHAT, FQNNGV. Trimming took off 5 bases at V and 5 bases at J, with 15 bases between the two ends. The CDR3 is made up of 14 amino acids. CDR3 sequence reads: CASSTQGNRETQYF. CDR3 nucleotides: TGTGCCAGCAGCACCCAGGGGAATCGGGAGACCCAGTACTTC.

This chain connects TRBV7-9 to TRBJ2-5; D is perhaps TRBD2 (5 bases). The V and J ends lost 5 bases and 1 base respectively, with 11 bases between them. Looked up from germline, CDR1 is SEHNR and CDR2 is FQNEAQ (reference sequence). This CDR3 is 14 amino acids long. The CDR3 sequence: CASSPHGVQETQYF. As DNA, the CDR3 is TGTGCCAGCAGCCCACACGGGGTCCAAGAGACCCAGTACTTC. The complete variable domain, with remaining parts taken from reference TRBV7-9 and TRBJ2-5, reads DTGVSQNPRHKITKRGQNVTFRCDPISEHNRLYWYRQTLGQGPEFLTYFQNEAQLEKSRLLSDRFSAERPKGSFSTLEIQRTEQGDSAMYLCASSPHGVQETQYFGPGTRLLVL.

In its sample, this clone was seen a few times. The chain carries TRBV7-6 and TRBJ1-5; the D gene is possibly TRBD1 (6 bases). The CDR3 sequence is 16 residues long. V was shortened by 6 bases and J by 0 bases, with 15 bases between the two germline ends. Germline V gives CDR1 SGHVS, CDR2 FNYEAQ. The CDR3 nucleotides are TGTGCCAGCAGTTCTGAAACAGGGTATAGCAATCAGCCCCAGCATTTT. It encodes CASSSETGYSNQPQHF.

The chain has TRBV19 and TRBJ2-5; D is possibly TRBD1 or TRBD2 (5 bases each). The germline gives CDR1 LNHDA, CDR2 SQIVND (reference sequence). V shed 6 bases and J shed 9 bases, with 17 bases lying between them. The CDR3 contains 13 residues. DNA of the CDR3: TGTGCCAGTAGCCCAGGGCAACGGGGAGCCCAGTACTTC. It specifies CASSPGQRGAQYF.

This clone came up a few times. This chain uses TRBV18 with TRBJ2-1; D remains ambiguous. Between the trimmed V and J ends, which lost 1 base and 5 bases, there was a span of 15 bases. Germline V gene data show CDR1 as KGHSH and CDR2 as LQKENI. The CDR3 is 16 residues long. CDR3 in amino acids: CASSPRRRMSNNEQFF. The CDR3 region has the DNA TGTGCCAGCTCACCACGTCGCCGTATGTCGAACAATGAGCAGTTCTTC.

A few counts support this clone. The rearrangement uses TRBV5-1 and TRBJ2-1; D is unresolved. The CDR3 length is 15 residues. The V end lost 0 bases, the J end lost 5 bases, and 12 bases lay between the germline ends. Per germline, CDR1 SGHRS and CDR2 YFSETQ. CDR3 DNA sequence: TGCGCCAGCAGCTTGGCTCCTATCTGGAACAATGAGCAGTTCTTC. Residues: CASSLAPIWNNEQFF.

V gene TRBV10-1 combines with J gene TRBJ2-7, with 8 bases fitting TRBD1. V shed 3 bases and J 3 bases; nucleotides not matched to a gene: 1. There are 13 residues in the CDR3. Germline-derived CDR1 and CDR2 are WNHNN and SYGVQD (reference sequence). The CDR3 nucleotides are TGCGCCAGCAGTGATGGGACAGGCTACGAGCAGTACTTC. It codes for CASSDGTGYEQYF.

This clone has more than one count but fewer than ten. The rearrangement links TRBV4-2 to TRBJ2-3; 7 bases fit TRBD2. This CDR3 is 18 amino acids long. J lost 0 bases, V lost 2 bases, and 11 bases had no gene match. Germline CDR1 is LGHNA and CDR2 is YNFKEQ. In DNA form, the CDR3 reads TGTGCCAGCAGCCAAACCCCACGGGAGGCCCTTAGCACAGATACGCAGTATTTT. Protein: CASSQTPREALSTDTQYF.